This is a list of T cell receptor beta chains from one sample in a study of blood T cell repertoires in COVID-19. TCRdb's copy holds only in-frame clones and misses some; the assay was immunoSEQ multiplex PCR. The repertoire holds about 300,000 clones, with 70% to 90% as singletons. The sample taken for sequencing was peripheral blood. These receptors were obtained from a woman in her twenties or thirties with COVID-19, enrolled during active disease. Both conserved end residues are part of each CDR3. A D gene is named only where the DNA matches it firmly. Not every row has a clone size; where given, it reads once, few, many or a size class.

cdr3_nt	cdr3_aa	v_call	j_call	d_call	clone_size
TGTGCCAGCAGCCCGGGACAGGGGATCGGGGTCACCGGGGAGCTGTTTTTT	CASSPGQGIGVTGELFF	TRBV11-3	TRBJ2-2	TRBD1	.
TGTGCCAGCGCAAGTCCCGGGACAGGGACGAGGCTGTTTTTT	CASASPGTGTRLFF	TRBV25-1	TRBJ1-4	TRBD1	.
TGTGCCAGCAGCTTAGAGTCAGGTAATCAGCCCCAGCATTTT	CASSLESGNQPQHF	TRBV11-3	TRBJ1-5	.	few
TGTGCCAGCAGCTTAGCGGGACAGGGTGAAAAACTGTTTTTT	CASSLAGQGEKLFF	TRBV7-9	TRBJ1-4	TRBD1	once
TGTGCCAGCATCCTAGCGGGGGCGGGTTATGGCTACACCTTC	CASILAGAGYGYTF	TRBV28	TRBJ1-2	.	once
TGTGCCAGCTCACCAAATCCAAGCGGGCGACTAGATACGCAGTATTTT	CASSPNPSGRLDTQYF	TRBV18	TRBJ2-3	.	.
TGTGCCAGCAGTCGAGGACAGGGGGCGCGTCAATCTGGGAAACTGTTTTTT	CASSRGQGARQSGKLFF	TRBV3-1/TRBV3-2	TRBJ1-4	TRBD1	.
TGTGCCATCAGCCTAACCGGGGGACCTAGCACAGATACGCAGTATTTT	CAISLTGGPSTDTQYF	TRBV10-3	TRBJ2-3	.	.
TGTGCCAGCAGCTTTGAGACGCGGGGTACTGATGGCTACACCTTC	CASSFETRGTDGYTF	TRBV7-9	TRBJ1-2	.	.
TGTGCCAGCAGTTACTCCGTGGACAGAAACTACTACGAGCAGTACTTC	CASSYSVDRNYYEQYF	TRBV6-5	TRBJ2-7	.	.
TGTGCCAGCAGCTTCCAGGGAGGGGACACTGAAGCTTTCTTT	CASSFQGGDTEAFF	TRBV7-2	TRBJ1-1	.	.
TGTGCCAGCAGTGAAGGGACAGGGAGCTATGGCTACACCTTC	CASSEGTGSYGYTF	TRBV2	TRBJ1-2	TRBD1	few
TGCGCCAGCACCTTTGAGACAGGGAACACTGAAGCTTTCTTT	CASTFETGNTEAFF	TRBV5-1	TRBJ1-1	.	.
TGTGCCAGCAGTTACACAAGAGGAGGGGATTACGGAAACACCATATATTTT	CASSYTRGGDYGNTIYF	TRBV6-2/TRBV6-3	TRBJ1-3	.	.
TGTGCCAGCAGCTTAGGACGGACAGGGGGCCGGGAGACCCAGTACTTC	CASSLGRTGGRETQYF	TRBV7-3	TRBJ2-5	TRBD1	few
TGTGCCAGCAGCCAAGGGGTCCGAGGGGGCGAAAAACTGTTTTTT	CASSQGVRGGEKLFF	TRBV11-2	TRBJ1-4	TRBD1	.
TGTGCCAGTAAGGGTACAGGCCTCACTGAAGCTTTCTTT	CASKGTGLTEAFF	TRBV19	TRBJ1-1	.	.
TGTGCCAGCAGCCGACAGGGGGTAGAGACCCAGTACTTC	CASSRQGVETQYF	TRBV2	TRBJ2-5	TRBD1	.
TGTGCCAGCAGCCCTGGGGGGGGCCAAGAGACCCAGTACTTC	CASSPGGGQETQYF	TRBV7-8	TRBJ2-5	TRBD2	.
TGTGCCAGCAGTGAAGACAGGAATCAGCCCCAGCATTTT	CASSEDRNQPQHF	TRBV7-8	TRBJ1-5	.	.
TGTGCCAGCAGCCAAGATAACCTACACACTGAAGCTTTCTTT	CASSQDNLHTEAFF	TRBV14	TRBJ1-1	.	.
TGTGCCAGCAGTCTTACTCCCGGGACAGCCTATGGCTACACCTTC	CASSLTPGTAYGYTF	TRBV27	TRBJ1-2	TRBD1	.
TGTGCCACCAGCAGAGATCGGGGACAGCAAGAGACCCAGTACTTC	CATSRDRGQQETQYF	TRBV15	TRBJ2-5	TRBD1	.
TGTGCCAGCAGTAACGGACAGGCGGCAAATTCACCCCTCCACTTT	CASSNGQAANSPLHF	TRBV6-5	TRBJ1-6	TRBD1	once
TGTGCCAGCAGCGGGGACGGGAGCTCTGGAAACACCATATATTTT	CASSGDGSSGNTIYF	TRBV13	TRBJ1-3	.	.
TGTGCCAGCAGCCTAAAAGGAGCGGGGGGCCGAACTGAAGCTTTCTTT	CASSLKGAGGRTEAFF	TRBV11-3	TRBJ1-1	.	.
TGCGCCAGCAGCCAAGACAGGGTGAACACTGAAGCTTTCTTT	CASSQDRVNTEAFF	TRBV4-3	TRBJ1-1	.	.
TGCGCCAGCTCTAACTCGGGAGGGCCAGATACGCAGTATTTT	CASSNSGGPDTQYF	TRBV5-1	TRBJ2-3	TRBD2	once
TGCAGCGTGTGGATTCCGGGACTAACCGAGACCCAGTACTTC	CSVWIPGLTETQYF	TRBV29-1	TRBJ2-5	TRBD2	.
TGTGCCAGCAGTTTAGAGGACTATAATTCACCCCTCCACTTT	CASSLEDYNSPLHF	TRBV28	TRBJ1-6	.	.
TGTGCCAGCAGCGCCGGTGGGGGCCCCTACGAGCAGTACTTC	CASSAGGGPYEQYF	TRBV6-2/TRBV6-3	TRBJ2-7	.	.
TGTGCCAGCAGTTCCCTCGACAGGGTTTTTGAAGGCTACACCTTC	CASSSLDRVFEGYTF	TRBV6-5	TRBJ1-2	TRBD1	.
TGCGCCAGCAGCTTGCAAGGGGGTGAAAAACTGTTTTTT	CASSLQGGEKLFF	TRBV5-1	TRBJ1-4	.	.
TGCGCCAGCGGTTTGGGGGGAGAAACCCGAATTGAAGCTTTCTTT	CASGLGGETRIEAFF	TRBV10-1	TRBJ1-1	.	few
TGTGCCAGTACCGGGGGGCTATCCTACAATGAGCAGTTCTTC	CASTGGLSYNEQFF	TRBV19	TRBJ2-1	.	once
TGTGCCAGCAGTCAGGCGGAGGTCAATATGGGCGGCGGCTACACCTTC	CASSQAEVNMGGGYTF	TRBV28	TRBJ1-2	.	once
TGTGCCAGCAGCTTGGGGCAGCGGACGACTTACAATGAGCAGTTCTTC	CASSLGQRTTYNEQFF	TRBV5-5	TRBJ2-1	.	.
TGTGCCAGCAGCGATCGCCGGGGTCGTTCGAGCTCCTATAATTCACCCCTCCACTTT	CASSDRRGRSSSYNSPLHF	TRBV7-2	TRBJ1-6	.	.
TGTGCCAGCAGCCCCCCTGGTTCTGGGGGGGTGTCCGAAAAACTGTTTTTT	CASSPPGSGGVSEKLFF	TRBV28	TRBJ1-4	.	.
TGCGCCAGCAGAGAATGGACAGGTGCGAACACCGGGGAGCTGTTTTTT	CASREWTGANTGELFF	TRBV5-1	TRBJ2-2	TRBD1	.
TGTGCCAGCAGCTTGATCGGTCCACCCCTCCACTTT	CASSLIGPPLHF	TRBV5-6	TRBJ1-6	.	.
TGTGCCAGCAGTTTAGAAGTGAGCTCCTATAATTCACCCCTCCACTTT	CASSLEVSSYNSPLHF	TRBV28	TRBJ1-6	.	.
TGCGCCAGCAGCGATTACAGGGGGACTATGGTACCCCTCCACTTT	CASSDYRGTMVPLHF	TRBV5-1	TRBJ1-6	TRBD1	.
TGTGCCAGCACCCGGGGGGGAGGGAATTCACCCCTCCACTTT	CASTRGGGNSPLHF	TRBV6-5	TRBJ1-6	.	.
TGTGCCAGCAGCCCAAGACCGACTAGCGGTGCCTACAATGAGCAGTTCTTC	CASSPRPTSGAYNEQFF	TRBV11-2	TRBJ2-1	TRBD2	.
TGTGCCAGCAGTCAGTCCTCCTACGAGCAGTACTTC	CASSQSSYEQYF	TRBV6-2/TRBV6-3	TRBJ2-7	.	.
TGTGCCAGCAGCTCGGACAGGGAGTATAGAAGTCAGCCCCAGCATTTT	CASSSDREYRSQPQHF	TRBV7-9	TRBJ1-5	TRBD1	.
TGTGCCAGCAGCCCCACCGAGTTTTTCCAAGAGACCCAGTACTTC	CASSPTEFFQETQYF	TRBV7-2	TRBJ2-5	.	.
TGTGCCAGCAGTTTAGCAGGGGGCCGTGGCTACACCTTC	CASSLAGGRGYTF	TRBV27	TRBJ1-2	TRBD1	.
TGTGCCAGCAGTGTGCGGGCAGGGGGCGGCTACACCTTC	CASSVRAGGGYTF	TRBV2	TRBJ1-2	TRBD1	many
TGCGCCAGCAGGGCGGACAGGCGGGACACCGGGGAGCTGTTTTTT	CASRADRRDTGELFF	TRBV10-1	TRBJ2-2	TRBD1	.
TGTGCCAGCAGCTTTCTCTCTGGCAGTACAGATACGCAGTATTTT	CASSFLSGSTDTQYF	TRBV4-2	TRBJ2-3	.	.
TGTGCCAGCAGCATCGGGACACAGAATTCACCCCTCCACTTT	CASSIGTQNSPLHF	TRBV11-2	TRBJ1-6	.	.
TGTGCCACCAGTGCGGGGGGCACTGAAGCTTTCTTT	CATSAGGTEAFF	TRBV24-1	TRBJ1-1	.	.
TGCAGTGCTAGTTGGGGAGGAAACATTCAGTACTTC	CSASWGGNIQYF	TRBV20-1	TRBJ2-4	.	.
TGTGCCATCAGTGCGATACAGGGGGAGGATGGCTACACCTTC	CAISAIQGEDGYTF	TRBV10-3	TRBJ1-2	TRBD1	.
TGTGCCAGCAGCTTGGGGCCTAGCGGGGGGTACACAGATACGCAGTATTTT	CASSLGPSGGYTDTQYF	TRBV5-6	TRBJ2-3	TRBD2	few
TGTGCCAGCAGCAATACCAACTGGGGGGGTTGTCATGAAAAACTGTTTTTT	CASSNTNWGGCHEKLFF	TRBV21-1	TRBJ1-4	.	.